This is a list of T cell receptor beta chains from one sample in a study of blood T cell repertoires in COVID-19. Assay: immunoSEQ multiplex PCR; the TCRdb copy retains only in-frame clones and omits some. Here the sample spans approximately 140,000 clones, 84% being singletons. Sequenced sample: peripheral blood. Source of these receptors: a man aged 55 to 70 with acute or convalescent COVID-19. Each CDR3 is given with its conserved first and last residue.

CDR3aa,v_gene
CASSPSGGGLYNEQFF,TRBV5-1
CASRLTGTSDF,TRBV12-3/TRBV12-4
CASSPVGGVSYEQYF,TRBV7-8
CASSNRTGGSNSPLHF,TRBV18
CASGTTGGQNGELFF,TRBV3-1/TRBV3-2
CASSPSGLTNEKLFF,TRBV9
CASTGGTGGLNGYTF,TRBV6-5
CASHRTPGQNTGELFF,TRBV7-9
CASSPNSLGQGGEQYF,TRBV9
CAWSRRHADFYSNQPQHF,TRBV30
CASSPPDRGPAYEQYF,TRBV5-6
CASSSHRGEAEQYF,TRBV19
CASSGGLAGRSRGNIQYF,TRBV7-2
CRTGLAGAITGELFF,TRBV6-5
CASSLGQGDSSPLHF,TRBV7-2
CASSNGERTGTSSGNTIYF,TRBV21-1
CASSQDRTANREQYF,TRBV3-1/TRBV3-2
CASSERTGAWDGYTF,TRBV27
CASSRGDEQFF,TRBV18
CASSRDSYNSPLHF,TRBV18
CASSSQAGAKNIQYF,TRBV28
CASSQEVAGGWYEQYF,TRBV3-1/TRBV3-2
CATSDPGANYGYTF,TRBV24-1
CASTQGMDQPQHF,TRBV2
CASSLKGRYPYNEQFF,TRBV13
CASSQIAVSHNSPLHF,TRBV3-1/TRBV3-2
CASSTGLAGGRDTDTQYF,TRBV5-1
CSVDLQGAGNTIYF,TRBV29-1